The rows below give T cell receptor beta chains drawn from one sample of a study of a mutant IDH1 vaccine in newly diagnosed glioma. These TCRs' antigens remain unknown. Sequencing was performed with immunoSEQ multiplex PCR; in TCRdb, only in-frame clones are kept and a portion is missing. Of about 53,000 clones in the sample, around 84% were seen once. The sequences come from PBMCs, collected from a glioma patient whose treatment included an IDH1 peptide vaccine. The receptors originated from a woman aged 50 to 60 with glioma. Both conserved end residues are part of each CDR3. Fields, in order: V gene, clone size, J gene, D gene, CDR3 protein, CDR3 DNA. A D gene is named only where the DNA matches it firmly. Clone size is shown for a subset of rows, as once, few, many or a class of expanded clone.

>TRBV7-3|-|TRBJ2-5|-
CASSLEREGTQYF
TGTGCCAGCAGCTTAGAACGGGAAGGGACCCAGTACTTC
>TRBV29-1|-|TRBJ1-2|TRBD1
CSVRTGGHSWENYGYTF
TGCAGCGTAAGGACAGGGGGCCATTCCTGGGAGAACTATGGCTACACCTTC
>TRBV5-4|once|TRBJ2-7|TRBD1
CASSSGQRYEQYF
TGTGCCAGCAGCTCGGGACAGCGCTACGAGCAGTACTTC
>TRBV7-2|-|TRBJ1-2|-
CASSPEAVRGGYTF
TGTGCCAGCAGCCCCGAGGCGGTTAGAGGTGGCTACACCTTC
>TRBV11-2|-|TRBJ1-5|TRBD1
CASSADRTDQPQHF
TGTGCCAGCAGCGCGGACAGGACGGATCAGCCCCAGCATTTT
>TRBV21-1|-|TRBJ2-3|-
CASSTASGGITDTQYF
TGTGCCAGCAGCACCGCTAGCGGGGGGATCACAGATACGCAGTATTTT
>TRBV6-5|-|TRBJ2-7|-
CASSYGEYEQYF
TGTGCCAGCAGTTACGGAGAGTACGAGCAGTACTTC
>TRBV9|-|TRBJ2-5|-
CASSVDLKGTQYF
TGTGCCAGCAGCGTAGATCTGAAGGGGACCCAGTACTTC
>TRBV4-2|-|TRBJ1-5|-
CASSQDREGQPQHF
TGTGCCAGCAGCCAAGACAGGGAGGGACAGCCCCAGCATTTT
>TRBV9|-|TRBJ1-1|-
CASSVGSKLNTEAFF
TGTGCCAGCAGCGTAGGTTCGAAATTGAACACTGAAGCTTTCTTT
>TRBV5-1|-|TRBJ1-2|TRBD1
CASSPVEGQGAHGYTF
TGCGCCAGCAGCCCTGTTGAGGGACAGGGGGCGCACGGCTACACCTTC
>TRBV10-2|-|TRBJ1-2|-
CASSAGSFAGIRYGYTF
TGCGCCAGCAGTGCGGGGAGCTTCGCAGGGATTCGCTATGGCTACACCTTC
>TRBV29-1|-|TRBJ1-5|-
CSANTVGEPQHF
TGCAGCGCAAACACGGTAGGGGAGCCCCAGCATTTT
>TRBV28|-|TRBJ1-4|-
CASTVSRDQEKLFF
TGTGCCAGCACCGTCAGCCGAGATCAGGAAAAACTGTTTTTT
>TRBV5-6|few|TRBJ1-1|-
CASSGGQNTEAFF
TGTGCCAGCAGCGGGGGGCAGAACACTGAAGCTTTCTTT
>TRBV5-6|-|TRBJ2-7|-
CASSLAPLQGSEQYF
TGTGCCAGCAGCTTGGCCCCCTTACAGGGCAGCGAGCAGTACTTC
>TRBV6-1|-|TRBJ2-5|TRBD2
CASSGRGGKETQYF
TGTGCCAGCAGTGGACGGGGGGGAAAAGAGACCCAGTACTTC
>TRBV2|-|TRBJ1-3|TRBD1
CASRRQGSPGNTIYF
TGTGCCAGCAGACGACAGGGGTCCCCTGGAAACACCATATATTTT
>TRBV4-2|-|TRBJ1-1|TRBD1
CASSQARTGGTEAFF
TGTGCCAGCAGCCAGGCTAGGACAGGGGGCACTGAAGCTTTCTTT
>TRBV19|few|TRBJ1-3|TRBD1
CASSAEGDRGRGLPGNTIYF
TGTGCCAGTAGTGCCGAAGGGGACAGGGGGCGCGGGCTTCCTGGAAACACCATATATTTT
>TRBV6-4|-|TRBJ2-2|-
CASSDYSGTGELFF
TGTGCCAGCAGTGACTATAGCGGAACCGGGGAGCTGTTTTTT
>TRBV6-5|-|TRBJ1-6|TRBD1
CASSYSPQGGSPLHF
TGTGCCAGCAGTTACTCCCCCCAGGGGGGTTCACCCCTCCACTTT
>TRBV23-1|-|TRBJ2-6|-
CASSRRGANVLTF
TGCGCCAGCAGTCGAAGGGGGGCCAACGTCCTGACTTTC
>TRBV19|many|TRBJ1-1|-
CASSSTLNTEAFF
TGTGCCAGTAGTAGCACACTGAACACTGAAGCTTTCTTT
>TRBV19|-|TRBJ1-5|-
CASIAVGNSNQPQHF
TGTGCCAGTATAGCGGTGGGTAATAGCAATCAGCCCCAGCATTTT
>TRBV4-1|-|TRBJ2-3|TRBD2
CASSQEVRQGGSTDTQYF
TGCGCCAGCAGCCAAGAGGTCAGGCAGGGAGGGAGCACAGATACGCAGTATTTT
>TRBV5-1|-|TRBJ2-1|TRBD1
CASSLGTGVRNEQFF
TGCGCCAGCAGCTTGGGCACAGGGGTGAGGAATGAGCAGTTCTTC
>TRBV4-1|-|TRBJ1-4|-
CASSQLPGETNEKLFF
TGCGCCAGCAGCCAACTGCCGGGGGAAACTAATGAAAAACTGTTTTTT
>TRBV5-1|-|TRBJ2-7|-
CASSPRTDHYEQYF
TGCGCCAGCAGCCCACGGACGGACCACTACGAGCAGTACTTC
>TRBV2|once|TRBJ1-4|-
CASSAGSATNEKLFF
TGTGCCAGCAGTGCGGGCTCCGCAACTAATGAAAAACTGTTTTTT
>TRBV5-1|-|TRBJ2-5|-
CASSFRDGGETQYF
TGCGCCAGCAGCTTCAGGGACGGTGGGGAGACCCAGTACTTC
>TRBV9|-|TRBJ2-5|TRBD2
CASKPIGGRETQYF
TGTGCCAGCAAGCCCATTGGCGGGAGAGAGACCCAGTACTTC
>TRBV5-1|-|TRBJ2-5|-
CASSPGPAGTKETQYF
TGCGCCAGCAGCCCAGGGCCCGCCGGGACAAAAGAGACCCAGTACTTC
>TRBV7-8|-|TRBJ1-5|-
CASSERWGAGQPQHF
TGTGCCAGCAGCGAACGATGGGGGGCGGGTCAGCCCCAGCATTTT
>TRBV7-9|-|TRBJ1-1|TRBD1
CASSSRTGANTEAFF
TGTGCCAGCAGCTCGCGGACAGGGGCCAACACTGAAGCTTTCTTT
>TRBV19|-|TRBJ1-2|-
CASSMPGGGYGYTF
TGTGCCAGTAGTATGCCCGGGGGGGGCTATGGCTACACCTTC
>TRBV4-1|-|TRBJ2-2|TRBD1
CASSQEGQGNTGELFF
TGCGCCAGCAGCCAAGAGGGACAGGGGAACACCGGGGAGCTGTTTTTT
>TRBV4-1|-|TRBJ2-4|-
CASSQISQGLLAKNIQYF
TGCGCCAGCAGTCAGATTTCACAGGGCCTACTAGCCAAAAACATTCAGTACTTC
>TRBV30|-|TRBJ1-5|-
CAWRRSRRSDQPQHF
TGTGCCTGGAGGAGATCGAGGCGGTCGGATCAGCCCCAGCATTTT